This T cell receptor beta chain was documented in a study of cytomegalovirus exposure and HLA in healthy donors (dated by TCRdb to 2016 to 2017). Background on the whole study: According to an earlier analysis of several hundred of the donors, 150 million to 200 million T cells yielded 95 million to 140 million unique TCR beta sequences and 276 Gb of sequence data. Roughly 300 gigabases of sequencing data and about 92 million unique TCR sequences made up an early release that covered 500 to 650 HLA-typed donors. Of the 300 to 450 genotyped donors, less than 85% were placed in the genetic ancestry cluster associated with self-reported Caucasian donors. The study aimed to test whether cataloging public T cell receptors could reveal signatures of past pathogen exposure. The study used immunosequencing to profile the T cell repertoires of around 600 subjects and linked those repertoires to cytomegalovirus serostatus. In addition to the first cohort of several hundred subjects, a separate validation cohort of 120 different subjects was used. To predict cytomegalovirus infection status, the study combined high-throughput TCR immunosequencing, statistical association of individual TCRs with disease status, and machine learning. A later analysis re-examined previously published TCR beta repertoires from over 500 donors and added high-resolution HLA genotyping to investigate patterns of TCR occurrence. The later analysis used no new phenotypic data to find candidate immune exposures, relying instead on TCR beta sequences and their occurrence across donors. In an earlier analysis of 550 to 700 of the donors, high-throughput TCR beta sequencing was used to judge whether each TCR beta V gene segment behaved as functional or pseudogenic. Alongside the repertoire data, information on donor age, sex, ethnicity and CMV serostatus was compiled. In a later genetic analysis, genome-wide SNP genotypes for 398 of the 666 donors were used, and that subset was treated as a discovery cohort. Every discovery cohort repertoire had been produced on one sequencing platform. Class I and class II HLA loci were covered by the typing at four-digit resolution. The number of donors typed differed by locus, with roughly 629-640 for A, B, C, DRB1 and DQB1, 522 for DQA1, about 610 for DPA1, and roughly 450 for DPB1. Five DR-DQ haplotypes were treated as single units for association and clustering because of strong linkage in the cohort. Across approximately 420 genotyped donors of the cohort, an average of about 220,000 unique TCR beta nucleotide sequences per donor were sequenced, and around 20% of those sequences were non-productive.

General findings and caveats noted by the study authors: At a false discovery rate of 0.05, a later analysis linked 16,000 or so TCR beta sequences to specific HLA alleles. The 87-base-pair reads could not distinguish some IMGT-functional V segments, including TRBV6-2 and TRBV6-3, so those segments were excluded. For the cohort, immune exposure information was limited to CMV serostatus. In the study, approximately 150 TCR beta chains were listed as associated with cytomegalovirus. While some public TCRs were present in many individuals, most TCR sequences turned up only very rarely across donors. Presence/absence analyses assumed roughly uniform sequencing depth across donors, an assumption that may not hold. In a later analysis, HLA-associated TCR beta chains were found to be more clonally expanded and to have lower generation probabilities than equally common non-associated chains. A further reported finding was that TCR beta sequences accurately predicted the HLA-A and HLA-B alleles for most subjects in the first cohort. In a later analysis, the rate of TCR association differed among HLA loci, with DRB1 alleles having the most associated TCRs and HLA-C alleles having the fewest. The sequencing pipeline was judged likely to have produced a cluster of highly shared sequence variants as a technical artifact. In a later analysis, several top co-occurrence clusters were reported to appear linked to parvovirus B19, influenza, CMV and Epstein-Barr virus. The authors suggested that the approach could potentially be generalized to other disease states and immunological phenotypes. When HLA alleles, especially DR and DQ, strongly co-occurred, TCR associations were difficult to assign to individual alleles. An association between a missense DCLRE1C variant and V-gene and J-gene trimming of TCR beta chains was found in a later genetic analysis and replicated in an independent cohort. Cytomegalovirus status was reported to be diagnosed by the classifier with high specificity and sensitivity in both the original and validation cohorts. HLA typing was unavailable for some donors at each locus, so association tests used only the typed subset. Correlated functional status among segregating V segments might reflect linkage disequilibrium, but an unknown experimental factor could not be ruled out. In this cohort, only TCR beta chains were sequenced, and detectable features were limited by the absence of alpha or paired-chain data. An earlier analysis of around 540 of the donors showed that most TCR beta V segments appeared in productive rearrangements either about 87% or about 30% of the time, which broadly matched IMGT annotations. In a later genetic analysis, fewer N-insertions in productive TCRs were reported among donors in an Asian-associated ancestry cluster than the approximately 710-donor mean. Over 15 rarely observed V segments, including chromosome 9 orphons, were excluded from the earlier analysis of a few hundred of the donors because counts were too low. According to a later analysis, most CMV-associated TCR beta chains appeared to be HLA-restricted, and the HLA associations seemed to be driven largely by CMV exposure. In vitro tests confirmed that a few of the cytomegalovirus-associated TCR beta chains recognize cytomegalovirus antigens.

The cohort comprised under 700 healthy bone marrow donors. At the time of sampling, all cohort members were nominally healthy, though unrecorded immune exposures were likely present. The donor tested CMV seropositive, placing the donor among the 250 to 350 seropositive members of the cohort. Every donor gave a peripheral blood sample, and the peripheral blood mononuclear cells from that sample were used for TCR beta sequencing. Genomic DNA extraction from the blood cell samples was performed with the Qiagen DNeasy Blood Extraction Kit. Libraries were made using the immunoSEQ multiplex PCR assay. The multiplex PCR relied on a mix of 60 forward primers for TCR Vbeta segments and 13 reverse primers for TCR Jbeta segments. Amplification of the CDR3 region of rearranged TCR beta genes was performed with a multiplex PCR assay on genomic DNA. The Illumina HiSeq System was used to sequence the amplified TCR beta libraries as 87-base-pair reads. The paper's processing steps were these. A later analysis tallied roughly 78 million unique TCR beta chains across the 666 repertoires, and roughly 11 million of those chains were shared by two or more donors. Raw reads were error-corrected and collapsed into unique sequences with a nearest-neighbor algorithm that merged closely related sequences to remove PCR and sequencing errors. Alignment of CDR3 sequences to IMGT reference sequences was used to assign V, D and J gene segments. For a sequence to be retained, at least a six-nucleotide match to both a V gene segment and a J gene segment was required. Rearrangements were classified as productive when the CDR3 lacked stop codons and remained in frame with V and J, and all other rearrangements were classified as non-productive. Following IMGT convention, CDR3 was defined as the stretch from the second conserved V-encoded cysteine to the conserved J-encoded phenylalanine. Sequences without an unambiguous match to a single V gene segment were excluded from the earlier analysis of a few hundred of the donors. In an earlier analysis of some 590 of the donors, a V segment was called functional when productive rearrangements were above 56.7%, and segregating when the standard deviation between donors exceeded 5%. A statistical classification framework was built for diagnosing cytomegalovirus status from the catalog of TCR beta chain sequences. In a later analysis, V and J genes were assigned by comparing TCR nucleotide sequences against IMGT/GENE-DB human TR gene sequences. In a later analysis, CDR3 sequences and most-parsimonious VDJ recombination scenarios were assigned using the TCRdist pipeline. In a later analysis, each TCR beta chain was defined by its CDR3 amino acid sequence together with its V-gene family, and reads lacking a unique V-gene family were excluded. In a later analysis, fewer than 600 highly shared, low-generation-probability nucleotide sequences were removed to address suspected cross-contamination and a sequencing artifact. In a later analysis, a clonal expansion index was calculated for each public chain from normalized within-repertoire ranks of inferred template counts. In a later analysis, generation probabilities were computed with a VDJ recombination model fitted to out-of-frame rearrangements, and the resulting probabilities were checked against IGoR. In a later analysis, hypergeometric tests were used to score TCR-TCR, TCR-HLA and TCR-CMV co-occurrence, with a repertoire-size bias correction applied to TCR pairs. A later analysis estimated false discovery rates by permuting HLA or CMV assignments 20 times. In a later analysis, co-occurring TCRs were grouped with DBSCAN, and TCRdist sequence similarity was added when clustering was performed within HLA-allele-positive subsets. For co-occurrence clustering, repertoires with fewer than 30,000 or more than 120,000 public chains were excluded, along with roughly 5 repertoires with anomalous nucleotide sharing. In its TCRdb copy, this immuneACCESS table keeps in-frame sequences only and misses some clones. Where compared with another copy, unresolved V genes explain less than half of these, and the others have no known cause. For V, J and clone size, that table is used; D and trimming come from the DNA. Across this sample there are approximately 87,000 clones, with 81% seen only once. The biggest ten clones account for 4.2% of the sample.

In the case of this clone: Its antigen target is currently unknown. Qualities for individual bases were not recorded, and no much larger clone is one base off.

The germline V gene encodes CDR1 LNHNV and CDR2 YYDKDF (reference sequence). The CDR3 measures 16 amino acids from cysteine to phenylalanine. CDR3 DNA only is kept here, 48 bases in frame from base 1. V loses 0 bases at its end and J loses 4 bases; junction bases beyond the gene matches: 4. The sample taken for sequencing was PBMCs. The clonotype was recovered from a woman in her seventies in good health and CMV-seropositive. The rearrangement joined TRBV15 to TRBJ2-5, with 11 bases in between that match TRBD2. The CDR3 protein: CATSRDTSGSGETQYF. The nucleotide sequence reads TGTGCCACCAGCAGAGATACTAGCGGGAGCGGAGAGACCCAGTACTTC.